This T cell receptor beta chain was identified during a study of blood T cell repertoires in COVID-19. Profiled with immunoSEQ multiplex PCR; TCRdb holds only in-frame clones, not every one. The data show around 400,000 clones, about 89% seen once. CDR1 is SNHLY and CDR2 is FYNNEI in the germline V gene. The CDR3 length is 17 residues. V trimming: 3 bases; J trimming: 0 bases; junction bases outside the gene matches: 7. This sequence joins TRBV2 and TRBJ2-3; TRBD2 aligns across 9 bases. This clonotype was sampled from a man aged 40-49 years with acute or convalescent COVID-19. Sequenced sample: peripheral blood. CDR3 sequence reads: CASSEDLAGPSTDTQYF. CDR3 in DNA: TGTGCCAGCAGTGAGGACCTAGCGGGGCCTAGCACAGATACGCAGTATTTT.